The entry below gives a single T cell receptor (beta chain) sequence along with its context. Trimming removed 4 bases at V and 2 bases at J, with 13 bases between. The CDR3 contains 15 residues. The germline V gene has CDR1 SGHKS and CDR2 YYEKEE (reference sequence). This sample is drawn from a study of blood T cell repertoires in COVID-19. Across the whole study: The analysed material was cDNA or gDNA that came from T cells, B-cell-depleted T cells, or PBMCs.

Assay: immunoSEQ multiplex PCR; the TCRdb copy retains only in-frame clones and omits some. The sample yields about 93,000 clones, around four fifths seen once. The V gene is TRBV5-5, the J gene TRBJ1-5, with a weak D call TRBD1 (5 bases). This receptor was taken from a human donor in a cohort sampled during active COVID-19. Sequencing used peripheral blood. The CDR3 nucleotides are TGTGCCAGCAGCCCCCGTTGGGGGGGCAATCAGCCCCAGCATTTT. This sequence encodes CASSPRWGGNQPQHF. The full variable domain, with the rest looked up from reference TRBV5-5 and TRBJ1-5, is DAGVTQSPTHLIKTRGQQVTLRCSPISGHKSVSWYQQVLGQGPQFIFQYYEKEERGRGNFPDRFSARQFPNYSSELNVNALLLGDSALYLCASSPRWGGNQPQHFGDGTRLSIL.